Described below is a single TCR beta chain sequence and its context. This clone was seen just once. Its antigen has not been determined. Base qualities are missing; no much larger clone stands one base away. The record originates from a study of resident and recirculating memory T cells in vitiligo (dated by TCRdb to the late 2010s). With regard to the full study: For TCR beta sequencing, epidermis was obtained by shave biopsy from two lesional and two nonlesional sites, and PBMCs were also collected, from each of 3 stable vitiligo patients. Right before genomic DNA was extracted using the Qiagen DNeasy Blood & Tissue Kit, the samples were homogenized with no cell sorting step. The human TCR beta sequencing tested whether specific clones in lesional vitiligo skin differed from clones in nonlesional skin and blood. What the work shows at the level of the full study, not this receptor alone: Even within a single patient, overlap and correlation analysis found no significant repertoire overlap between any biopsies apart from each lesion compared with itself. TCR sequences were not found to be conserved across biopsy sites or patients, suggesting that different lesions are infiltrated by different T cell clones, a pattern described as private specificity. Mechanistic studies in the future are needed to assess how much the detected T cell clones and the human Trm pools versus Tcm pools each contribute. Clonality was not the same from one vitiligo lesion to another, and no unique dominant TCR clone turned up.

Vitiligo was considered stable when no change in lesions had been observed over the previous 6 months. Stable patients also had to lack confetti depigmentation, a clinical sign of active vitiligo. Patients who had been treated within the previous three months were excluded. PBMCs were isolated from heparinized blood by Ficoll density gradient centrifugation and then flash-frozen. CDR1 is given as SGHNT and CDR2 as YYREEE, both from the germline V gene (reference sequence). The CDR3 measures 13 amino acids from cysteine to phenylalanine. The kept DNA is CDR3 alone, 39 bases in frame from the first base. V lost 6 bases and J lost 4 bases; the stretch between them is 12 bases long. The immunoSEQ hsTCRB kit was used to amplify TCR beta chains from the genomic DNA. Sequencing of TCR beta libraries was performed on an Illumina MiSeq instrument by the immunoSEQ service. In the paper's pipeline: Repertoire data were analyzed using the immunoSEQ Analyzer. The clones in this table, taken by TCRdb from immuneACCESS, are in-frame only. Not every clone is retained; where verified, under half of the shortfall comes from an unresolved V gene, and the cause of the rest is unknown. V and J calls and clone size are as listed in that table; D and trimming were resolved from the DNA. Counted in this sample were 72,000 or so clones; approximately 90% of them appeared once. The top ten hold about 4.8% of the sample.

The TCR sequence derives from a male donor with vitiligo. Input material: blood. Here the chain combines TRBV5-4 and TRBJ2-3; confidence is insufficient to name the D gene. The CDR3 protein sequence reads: CASTLAPSDTQYF. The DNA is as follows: TGTGCCAGCACCCTGGCCCCATCAGATACGCAGTATTTT.